Presented here are 20 T cell receptor beta chains from one specimen sequenced in a study of control samples from healthy donors and cancer patients. Produced via immunoSEQ multiplex PCR; TCRdb's table is partial and in-frame only. This table has over 85,000 clones, 92% appearing once. The specimen was blood. The receptor set was obtained from a woman in her late teens or twenties in good health.

This sequence joins TRBV7-6 and TRBJ2-1; D uncertain. Trimming removed 0 bases from V and 5 bases from J, with 5 bases in between. Per germline, CDR1 SGHVS and CDR2 FNYEAQ. CDR3 size: 13 residues. CDR3 loop: CASSLAAHNEQFF. The CDR3 bases are TGTGCCAGCAGCTTAGCGGCCCACAATGAGCAGTTCTTC.

This chain uses TRBV6-5 with TRBJ2-7; 7 nucleotides line up with TRBD1. CDR3 length equals 13 residues. Germline loops: CDR1 MNHEY, CDR2 SVGAGI. Unmatched junction bases numbered 4, after V lost 6 bases and J lost 2 bases. CDR3: CASRQTGTYEQYF. CDR3 DNA: TGTGCCAGCAGACAGACAGGGACCTACGAGCAGTACTTC.

V usage is TRBV5-1 and J usage is TRBJ1-4, with D hard to call. Trimming left V 5 bases short and J 8 bases short, with 4 bases between. The CDR3 contains 10 residues. The V gene's germline CDR1 is SGHRS and CDR2 YFSETQ. The CDR3 region has the DNA TGCGCCAGCAGGTGGGAAAAACTGTTTTTT. Residues: CASRWEKLFF.

The chain carries TRBV10-3 and TRBJ1-3, with 7 bases lining up with TRBD1. There are 17 residues in the CDR3. Germline V lookup: CDR1 ENHRY, CDR2 SYGVKD. V gave up 7 bases and J gave up 9 bases; unmatched junction bases: 21. The CDR3 coding sequence is TGTGCCATCACGAGGACAGGACTCTCCTCTCTGGAAGGCACCATATATTTT. As protein: CAITRTGLSSLEGTIYF.

This sequence joins TRBV27 and TRBJ1-5; D uncertain. The V end was cut by 10 bases, the J end by 3 bases, with 10 bases between. Germline CDR1 reads MNHEY; CDR2 reads SMNVEV (reference sequence). There are 12 residues in the CDR3. The CDR3 nucleotides are TGTGCCACGGGCCTTAACAATCAGCCCCAGCATTTT. Its translation is CATGLNNQPQHF.

The J gene is TRBJ1-1, the V gene TRBV5-4, with D tentatively TRBD1 (5 bases). V lost 4 bases, J lost 1 base, and 14 bases lay in between. The germline V gene encodes CDR1 SGHNT and CDR2 YYREEE (reference sequence). The CDR3 is made up of 15 amino acids. The CDR3 DNA sequence: TGTGCCAGCAGCCGGACACAGGCAAGGAACACTGAAGCTTTCTTT. It specifies CASSRTQARNTEAFF. Together with reference TRBV5-4 and TRBJ1-1, the CDR3 gives the full variable domain: ETGVTQSPTHLIKTRGQQVTLRCSSQSGHNTVSWYQQALGQGPQFIFQYYREEENGRGNFPPRFSGLQFPNYSSELNVNALELDDSALYLCASSRTQARNTEAFFGQGTRLTVV.

This clone was seen once. The gene calls are TRBV27 and TRBJ1-5; D possibly corresponds to TRBD1 (5 bases). The germline gives CDR1 MNHEY, CDR2 SMNVEV (reference sequence). V was clipped by 7 bases and J by 9 bases, with 13 bases between them. CDR3 size: 12 residues. CDR3 nucleotides: TGTGCCAGCAATCCGGATGGGGGGCCCCAGCATTTT. It specifies CASNPDGGPQHF.

The chain is built from TRBV30 and TRBJ2-1; 12 bases align to TRBD2. CDR3 length: 15 residues. Germline CDR1 and CDR2: GTSNPN and SVGIG (reference sequence). Trimming removed 5 bases from V and 7 bases from J; junction bases left unmatched: 9. CDR3 loop: CAWGGLAGRRNEQFF. DNA for the CDR3: TGTGCCTGGGGAGGACTAGCGGGACGGAGAAATGAGCAGTTCTTC.

This clone was recorded many times. The chain couples TRBV19 to TRBJ1-5; no definite D call. CDR3 length: 15 amino acids. In germline, CDR1 is LNHDA, CDR2 SQIVND (reference sequence). V was pared by 4 bases and J by 0 bases, with 10 bases between. The CDR3 protein is CASSSRVSSNQPQHF. The CDR3 DNA sequence: TGTGCCAGTAGTAGCCGGGTCTCTAGCAATCAGCCCCAGCATTTT.

Only one count was recorded for this clone. The chain recombines TRBV7-7 with TRBJ2-2; D is ambiguous. The CDR3 loop spans 14 amino acids. CDR1 is SSHAT, CDR2 FNYEAQ, per germline (reference sequence). The V and J ends lost 5 bases and 2 bases respectively, with 9 bases between them. CDR3 residues: CASSTGLNTGELFF. CDR3 in DNA: TGTGCCAGCAGCACGGGTCTTAACACCGGGGAGCTGTTTTTT.

The V call is TRBV7-2, the J call TRBJ2-1, with TRBD1 matching 8 bases. The germline gives CDR1 SGHTA, CDR2 FQGNSA. Unmatched junction bases numbered 9, after V lost 6 bases and J lost 2 bases. CDR3 length: 16 amino acids. This CDR3 reads CASRTNQGATYNEQFF. DNA for the CDR3: TGTGCCAGCAGAACCAACCAGGGGGCCACCTACAATGAGCAGTTCTTC.

The rearrangement links TRBV7-9 to TRBJ2-3; weak D call: TRBD2 (5 bases). Trimming took 7 bases from V and 11 from J, leaving 19 bases between them. Germline CDR1 is SEHNR and CDR2 is FQNEAQ (reference sequence). This CDR3 has 13 amino acids. CDR3 in DNA: TGTGCCAGCAAAGGGATGCCCGCCGAGGGGCAGTATTTT. Protein product: CASKGMPAEGQYF.

This chain joins TRBV10-2 and TRBJ2-6; no clear D gene. The CDR3 loop spans 19 amino acids. V was pared by 5 bases and J by 5 bases, with 25 bases between. Germline V CDR1 and CDR2: WSHSY, SAAADI. The CDR3 bases are TGCGCCAGCAGTATACGTTGCACTTCTAAACAAAGTCGGGCCAACGTCCTGACTTTC. Amino acid sequence: CASSIRCTSKQSRANVLTF.

The chain carries TRBV7-9 and TRBJ2-7; no clear D gene. The ends were cut back, 4 bases at V and 2 bases at J, with 6 bases in the middle. The germline V gene has CDR1 SEHNR and CDR2 FQNEAQ (reference sequence). The CDR3 contains 12 residues. The CDR3 region is CASSSTPYEQYF. CDR3 in DNA: TGTGCCAGCAGCTCTACACCCTACGAGCAGTACTTC.

The J gene is TRBJ1-2, the V gene TRBV10-3; no definite D call. The CDR3 sequence is 15 residues long. Germline values: CDR1 ENHRY, CDR2 SYGVKD. V lost 10 bases and J lost 5, with 23 bases in between. Written as DNA, the CDR3 is TGTGCCACATTAACGACCTCCAATAACGGGTATGGCTACACCTTC. It yields the protein CATLTTSNNGYGYTF.

The chain uses TRBV27 and TRBJ2-5; TRBD2 is a possible D gene (5 bases). V gave up 3 bases and J gave up 2 bases, with 10 bases separating them. From germline, CDR1 is MNHEY and CDR2 SMNVEV (reference sequence). The CDR3 is 14 residues long. CDR3 DNA sequence: TGTGCCAGCAGTTTCTCGGGAAGTCAAGAGACCCAGTACTTC. Its protein product is CASSFSGSQETQYF.

This CDR3 reads CASSLFLGAGYGYTF. In DNA form, the CDR3 reads TGTGCCAGCAGCTTGTTTCTGGGGGCAGGCTATGGCTACACCTTC. This chain connects TRBV5-6 to TRBJ1-2, with D possibly matching TRBD1 (6 bases). Trimming stripped 1 base from V and 4 bases from J, with 14 bases between. CDR3 size: 15 residues. Germline V gives CDR1 SGHDT, CDR2 YYEEEE.

The chain is built from TRBV10-2 and TRBJ1-5; no firm D call. V lost 3 bases and J 6 bases, leaving 15 bases between the germline ends. The CDR3 runs to 15 residues. The germline V gene has CDR1 WSHSY and CDR2 SAAADI. As DNA, the CDR3 is TGCGCCAGCAGTGAAGTTGGGTTTGTGGGTCAGCCCCAGCATTTT. This encodes CASSEVGFVGQPQHF.

The CDR3 DNA is TGTGCCAGTAGTCCCTGGACAGGGGGCGTTTCTGAAGCTTTCTTT. This encodes CASSPWTGGVSEAFF. This chain links TRBV19 with TRBJ1-1; 11 positions match TRBD1. Germline lookup yields CDR1 LNHDA and CDR2 SQIVND (reference sequence). The junction had 8 bases not matched to a gene; V was cut back by 5 bases and J by 6 bases. The CDR3 spans 15 residues.

This clone occurred a few times. This chain links TRBV30 with TRBJ1-1; D is unclear. The germline V and J ends were trimmed by 0 bases and 8 bases, with 7 bases remaining between them. Germline values: CDR1 GTSNPN, CDR2 SVGIG (reference sequence). There are 11 residues in the CDR3. The CDR3 loop reads CAWSVRSEAFF. For the CDR3, the DNA is TGTGCCTGGAGTGTGAGGAGCGAAGCTTTCTTT.